Each of the 11 T cell receptor beta chains below was sequenced from the same sample in a study of identical twins. One entry per CDR3 protein, called by TCRdb with MiXCR from the 5' RACE reads. Found here are approximately 1.8 million distinct CDR3 sequences, 32% of them singletons; the top ten hold about 0.25%. Sequencing was performed on cord blood. All receptors derive from a newborn girl in good health.

This clonotype was counted a few times. The J gene is TRBJ2-4, the V gene TRBV12-3 or TRBV12-4, with TRBD2 matching over 7 bases. The CDR3 runs to 13 residues. V was pared by 3 bases and J by 8 bases, with 4 bases of the junction left unmatched. The CDR3 loop is CASSFRGEDIQYF. The CDR3 DNA is TGTGCCAGCAGTTTCCGGGGGGAGGACATTCAGTACTTC.

This clonotype showed up just a few times. The genes are TRBV4-1 and TRBJ2-4; D is perhaps TRBD2 (5 bases). The V and J ends lost 0 bases and 0 bases respectively, with 15 bases between them. Germline V CDR1 and CDR2: MGHRA, YSYEKL. CDR3 length: 18 amino acids. The CDR3 protein is CASSQDPQEALAKNIQYF. DNA of the CDR3: TGCGCCAGCAGCCAAGACCCTCAGGAGGCTCTAGCCAAAAACATTCAGTACTTC.

V usage is TRBV4-2 and J usage is TRBJ2-7, with D uncertain. The CDR3 totals 14 residues. Germline assignment: CDR1 LGHNA and CDR2 YNFKEQ. Trimming took off 1 base at V and 3 bases at J, with 10 bases between the two ends. CDR3 region: CASSQVGAIYEQYF. For the CDR3, the DNA is TGTGCCAGCAGCCAAGTAGGAGCGATCTACGAGCAGTACTTC.

This chain uses TRBV20-1 with TRBJ1-1; no clear D. Germline assignment: CDR1 DFQATT and CDR2 SNEGSKA (reference sequence). The CDR3 extends over 10 amino acids. V lost 6 bases, J lost 10 bases, and 12 bases lay in between. CDR3 loop: CSAQKGRAFF. CDR3 in DNA: TGCAGTGCCCAAAAAGGACGAGCTTTCTTT.

This clonotype was counted many times. This may come from a read error, since a much larger clone is one base off. V usage is TRBV6-2 or TRBV6-3 and J usage is TRBJ1-2; D is possibly TRBD1 (5 bases). The V gene lost 7 bases and the J gene lost 2 bases, with 8 bases spanning the gap. The germline gives CDR1 MNHEY, CDR2 SVGEGT. There are 12 residues in the CDR3. CDR3 in DNA: TGTGCCAGCACCCGGGACAACTATGGCTACACCTTC. Its protein product is CASTRDNYGYTF.

This clonotype was recorded a few times. This rearrangement joins TRBV2 to TRBJ2-4; TRBD1 or TRBD2 may be the D gene (7 bases each). The ends were cut back, 1 base at V and 6 bases at J, with 13 bases in the middle. There are 15 residues in the CDR3. CDR1 SNHLY and CDR2 FYNNEI come from the germline V gene. The CDR3 loop reads CASSEEAGGGNIQYF. The CDR3 coding sequence is TGTGCCAGCAGTGAAGAAGCAGGGGGGGGAAACATTCAGTACTTC.

This clonotype has more than one count but fewer than ten. V is TRBV7-9 and J is TRBJ1-1; D not resolved. V was shortened by 3 bases and J by 6 bases, with 5 bases between the two germline ends. In germline, CDR1 is SEHNR, CDR2 FQNEAQ (reference sequence). The CDR3 has 11 residues. CDR3 protein: CASSFGAEAFF. DNA for the CDR3: TGTGCCAGCAGCTTTGGGGCTGAAGCTTTCTTT.

V usage is TRBV7-9 and J usage is TRBJ1-2; D is possibly TRBD1 (5 bases). Trimming removed 5 bases from V and 0 bases from J, with 13 bases in between. Germline CDR1 is SEHNR and CDR2 is FQNEAQ (reference sequence). The CDR3 extends over 15 amino acids. The CDR3 nucleotides are TGTGCCAGCAGCCTACAGGATAAAGCTAACTATGGCTACACCTTC. This sequence encodes CASSLQDKANYGYTF.

This chain connects TRBV4-1 to TRBJ2-5; no clear D. The V end lost 0 bases, the J end lost 4 bases, and 12 bases lay between the germline ends. The CDR3 is made up of 15 amino acids. Germline CDR1 reads MGHRA; CDR2 reads YSYEKL. Here the CDR3 DNA reads TGCGCCAGCAGCCAAGATCTATGGCTAGGAGAGACCCAGTACTTC. Its protein is CASSQDLWLGETQYF.

This clonotype has more than one count but fewer than ten. The rearrangement links TRBV28 to TRBJ2-5; D unclear. The end of the DNA is better explained by TRBJ2-7, so the J call may be wrong. Germline values: CDR1 MDHEN, CDR2 SYDVKM. The CDR3 extends over 15 amino acids. CDR3 residues: CASIGRINPYGEQYF. The CDR3 DNA sequence: TGTGCCAGCATCGGACGGATTAATCCCTACGGCGAGCAGTACTTC.

This chain uses TRBV28 with TRBJ1-1; TRBD1 matches 12 bases. V was clipped by 8 bases and J by 3 bases; unmatched bases: 10. Germline CDR1 MDHEN, CDR2 SYDVKM. This CDR3 comprises 16 residues. CDR3 DNA: TGTGCCAGCCTCCGCGGGACAGGGGGCTTCGACACTGAAGCTTTCTTT. This sequence encodes CASLRGTGGFDTEAFF.